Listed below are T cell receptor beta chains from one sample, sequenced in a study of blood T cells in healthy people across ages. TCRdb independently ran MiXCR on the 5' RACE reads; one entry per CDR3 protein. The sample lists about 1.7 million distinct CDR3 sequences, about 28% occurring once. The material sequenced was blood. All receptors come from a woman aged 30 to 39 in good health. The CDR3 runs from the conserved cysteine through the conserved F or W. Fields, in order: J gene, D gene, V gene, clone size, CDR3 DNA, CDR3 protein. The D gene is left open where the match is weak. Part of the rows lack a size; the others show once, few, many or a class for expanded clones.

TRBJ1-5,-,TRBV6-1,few,TGTGCCAGCAGTGATAGCTGGACGGGACAGCCCCAGCATTTT,CASSDSWTGQPQHF
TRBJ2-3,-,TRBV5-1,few,TGCGCCAGCAGCCTCACCTTTTTTGGGACTAGCACAGATACGCAGTATTTT,CASSLTFFGTSTDTQYF
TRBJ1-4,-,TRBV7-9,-,TGTGCCAGCAGTCAAACCCAGGGGCCTAATGAAAAACTGTTTTTT,CASSQTQGPNEKLFF
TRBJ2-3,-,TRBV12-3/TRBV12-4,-,TGTGCCAGCAGTCCCCTCAACACCCGCGGGATCCCGCAGTATTTT,CASSPLNTRGIPQYF
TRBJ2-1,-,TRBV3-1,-,TGTGCCAGCAGCCAAGATCTTGACGAGCAGTTCTTC,CASSQDLDEQFF
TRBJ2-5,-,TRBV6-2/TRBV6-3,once,TGTGCCAGCAGTTACAGGGAGCCACGAGGGACCCAGTACTTC,CASSYREPRGTQYF
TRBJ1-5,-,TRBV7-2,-,TGTGCCAGCAGCTTATGGGGTCAACAGCCCCAGCATTTT,CASSLWGQQPQHF
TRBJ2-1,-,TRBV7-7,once,TGTGCCAGCAGCTTAGGGAGGGATGAGCAGGTCTTC,CASSLGRDEQVF
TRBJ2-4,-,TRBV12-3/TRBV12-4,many,TGTGCCAGCAGCCGAATGACTTGGGACATTCAGTACTTC,CASSRMTWDIQYF
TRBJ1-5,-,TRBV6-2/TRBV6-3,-,TGTGCCAGCAGTTGGACGGGAATGAGCAATCAGCCCCAGCATTTT,CASSWTGMSNQPQHF
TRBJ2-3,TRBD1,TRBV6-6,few,TGTGCCAGCAGACTTCGGGACAGTACTCCAGATACGCAGTATTTT,CASRLRDSTPDTQYF
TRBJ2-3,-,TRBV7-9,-,TGTGCCAGCAGCTTTAGGAGGGCTACAGATACGCAGTATTTT,CASSFRRATDTQYF
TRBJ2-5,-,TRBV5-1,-,TGCGCCAGCAGCTTAGACCAGCCCAACTGGGGGCAGTACTTC,CASSLDQPNWGQYF
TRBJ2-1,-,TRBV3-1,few,TGTGCCAGCAGCCAAGGCCTACAGAAAGTCTATGAGCAGTTCTTC,CASSQGLQKVYEQFF
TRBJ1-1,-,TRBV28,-,TGTGCCAGCTCTACCCCATGGGCGGAAGCTTTCTTT,CASSTPWAEAFF
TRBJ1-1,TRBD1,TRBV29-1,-,TGCAGCGACAGGGGGCAGACTGAAGCTTTCTTT,CSDRGQTEAFF
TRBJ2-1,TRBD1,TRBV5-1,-,TGCGCCAGCAGGGAGACAGGGGTCTACAATGAGCAGTTCTTC,CASRETGVYNEQFF
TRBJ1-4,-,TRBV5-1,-,TGCGCCAGCAGCTCTACTTCACGCGCAACTAATGAAAAACTGTTTTTT,CASSSTSRATNEKLFF
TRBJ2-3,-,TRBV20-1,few,TGCAGTGCTAGGGAACCAACTAGCACAGATACGCAGTATTTT,CSAREPTSTDTQYF
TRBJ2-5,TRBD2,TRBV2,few,TGTGCCAGCAGTGAGGCGGGGGTAGAAGAGACCCAGTACTTC,CASSEAGVEETQYF
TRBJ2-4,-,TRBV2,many,TGTGCCAGCAGTGAAGGCGGGTCTGCAGCCAAAAACATTCAGTACTTC,CASSEGGSAAKNIQYF
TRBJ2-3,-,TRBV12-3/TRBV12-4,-,TGTGCCAGCACCATCTCCGGGGTCAACACAGATGCGCAGTATTTT,CASTISGVNTDAQYF
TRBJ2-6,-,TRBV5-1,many,TGCGCCAGCAGCGGGGGCGGATCTGGGGCCAACGTCCTGACTTTC,CASSGGGSGANVLTF
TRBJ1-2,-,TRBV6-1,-,TGTGCCAGCAGTGAAGATAGGGACAACCTGAGAAGGGACTATGGCTACACCTTC,CASSEDRDNLRRDYGYTF
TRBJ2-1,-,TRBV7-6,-,TGTGCCAGCAGCTTTGAACTCTACAATGAGCAGTTCTTC,CASSFELYNEQFF
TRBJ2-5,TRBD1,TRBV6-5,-,TGTGCCAGCAGACACTCCGGGACAGGGGGGGAGACCCAGTACTTC,CASRHSGTGGETQYF
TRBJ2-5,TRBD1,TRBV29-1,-,TGCAGCGTCGACAGGGAACTTCAAGAGACCCAGTACTTC,CSVDRELQETQYF
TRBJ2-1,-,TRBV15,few,TGTGCCACCAGCCGCGACGATGAGCAGTTCTTC,CATSRDDEQFF
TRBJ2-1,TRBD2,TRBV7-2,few,TGTGCCAGCAGCTCTGGGACTAGCGGGAGTATCAGGAGTAATGAGCAGTTCTTC,CASSSGTSGSIRSNEQFF
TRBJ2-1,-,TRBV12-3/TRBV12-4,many,TGTGCCAGCAGTCGTACGGCGAGCTCCTACAATGAGCAGTTCTTC,CASSRTASSYNEQFF
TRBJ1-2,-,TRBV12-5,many,TGTGCTAGTGGTTTCCATCTCAGGGCGGATGGCTACACCTTC,CASGFHLRADGYTF
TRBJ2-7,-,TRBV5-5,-,TGTGCCAGCAGCCTCTATGGCGCCAGCGCCTCCTACGAGCAGTACTTC,CASSLYGASASYEQYF
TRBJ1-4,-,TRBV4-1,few,TGCGCCAGCAGCCAATCCCCACAGGGTGGGGGGGAAAAACTGTTTTTT,CASSQSPQGGGEKLFF
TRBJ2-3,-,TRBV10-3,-,TGTGCCATCGGCGCCCTTACGAAGGATACGCAGTATTTT,CAIGALTKDTQYF
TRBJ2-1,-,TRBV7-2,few,TGTGCCAGCAGCCTAATCCTCGATGAGCAGTTCTTC,CASSLILDEQFF
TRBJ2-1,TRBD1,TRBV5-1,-,TGCGCCAGCAGTTTCGCCCGGACAGGGGACAATGAGCAGTTCTTC,CASSFARTGDNEQFF
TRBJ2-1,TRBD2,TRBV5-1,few,TGCGCCAGCAGCCCCCGGGGGGGACCCGATGAGCAGTTCTTC,CASSPRGGPDEQFF
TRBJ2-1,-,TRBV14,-,TGTGCCAGCAGCCAAGTGCCGCGCACGTACAATGAGCAGTTCTTC,CASSQVPRTYNEQFF
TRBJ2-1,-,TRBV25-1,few,TGTGCCAGCCGGACCGATGGAGAGCAGTTCTTC,CASRTDGEQFF
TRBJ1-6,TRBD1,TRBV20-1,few,TGCAGTGCTAGAGATGGGACAGCGTTCCTCCACTTT,CSARDGTAFLHF
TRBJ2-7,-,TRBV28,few,TGTGCCAGCAGTCCGGGGACCGCTCGATACGAGCAGTACTTC,CASSPGTARYEQYF
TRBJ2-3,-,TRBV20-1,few,TGCAGTGCTAGGATCACAGATACGCAGTATTTT,CSARITDTQYF
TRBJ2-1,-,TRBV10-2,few,TGCGCCAGCAGCGCTCAGGACAATGAGCAGTTCTTC,CASSAQDNEQFF
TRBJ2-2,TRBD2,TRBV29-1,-,TGCAGCGTCCAGGTGGGGGGGACCGGGGAGCTGTTTTTT,CSVQVGGTGELFF
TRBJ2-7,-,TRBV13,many,TGTGCCAGCAGCTTAGGGCGGGTCCTCTCCTACGAGCAGTACTTC,CASSLGRVLSYEQYF
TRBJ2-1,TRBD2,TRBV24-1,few,TGTGCCACCAGTGATTTGGGGAGCGGGAGTTACAATGAGCAGTTCTTC,CATSDLGSGSYNEQFF
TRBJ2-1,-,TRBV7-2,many,TGTGCCAGCACCCTGCCCAATTACAATGAGCAGTTCTTC,CASTLPNYNEQFF
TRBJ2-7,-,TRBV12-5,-,TGTGCTAGTGGTTTGTCCCCGACGGCAGGCTACGAGCAGTACTTC,CASGLSPTAGYEQYF
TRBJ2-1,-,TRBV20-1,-,TGCAGTGCTAGAGAAAGACAGGGCGGGGATGAGCAGTTCTTC,CSARERQGGDEQFF
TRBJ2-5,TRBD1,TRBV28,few,TGTGCCAGCAGCCTTCCGGGACAGGGGTTAGAGACCCAGTACTTC,CASSLPGQGLETQYF
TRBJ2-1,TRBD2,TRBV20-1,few,TGCAGTGCCTCGAGACTAGCGGGCCGCAGTTCCCTTGGCAATGAGCAGTTCTTC,CSASRLAGRSSLGNEQFF
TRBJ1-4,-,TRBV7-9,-,TGTGCCAGCAGCTTAGATATGGGAATAGATGAAAAACTGTTTTTT,CASSLDMGIDEKLFF
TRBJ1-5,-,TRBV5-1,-,TGCGCCAGCAGGCCGGACGCGGGGCTGGAGCCCCAGCATTTT,CASRPDAGLEPQHF
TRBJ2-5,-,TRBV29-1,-,TGCAGCGTTGTCAGGGATTGGGAGCAGTACTTC,CSVVRDWEQYF
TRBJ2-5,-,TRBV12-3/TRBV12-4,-,TGTGCCAGCAGTTTTACTGATGGGGAGACCCAGTACTTC,CASSFTDGETQYF
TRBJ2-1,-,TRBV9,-,TGTGCCAGCAGCGACGACAGGATAAGTGTAAATGAGCAGTTCTTC,CASSDDRISVNEQFF
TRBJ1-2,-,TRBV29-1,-,TGCAGCGTTGAATTCTCCTATGGCTACACCTTC,CSVEFSYGYTF
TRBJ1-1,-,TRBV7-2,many,TGTGCCAGCAGCCCTGACACGAACACTGAAGCTTTCTTT,CASSPDTNTEAFF
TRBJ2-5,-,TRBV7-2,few,TGTGCCAGCAGCCCCCGTTCCGGGACCCTTCAAGAGACCCAGTACTTC,CASSPRSGTLQETQYF
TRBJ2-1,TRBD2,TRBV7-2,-,TGTGCCAGCAGCTCGACTCTGGGCGCGGGGGGGAATGAGCAGTTCTTC,CASSSTLGAGGNEQFF